A single sample is the source of the 15 T cell receptor beta chains below, sequenced in a study of response to subunit inactivated influenza vaccine. TCRdb re-called the RT-PCR reads through MiXCR, storing one row per CDR3 protein. The sample carries hundreds of thousands of distinct CDR3 sequences, around 18% recorded once. Here the sequenced sample was PBMCs from blood, taken about 5 days after vaccination. These receptor sequences come from a man aged 50 to 60 who received an inactivated influenza vaccine.

V is TRBV4-3 and J is TRBJ2-4; D possibly matches TRBD1 or TRBD2 (5 bases each). Germline-derived CDR1 and CDR2 are LGHNA and YSLEER. There are 15 residues in the CDR3. Between the trimmed V and J ends, which lost 4 bases and 7 bases, there was a span of 17 bases. The CDR3 region is CASSLSRQGGNIQYF. CDR3 nucleotides: TGCGCCAGCAGCCTTTCAAGGCAGGGCGGGAACATTCAGTACTTC.

The V gene is TRBV2, the J gene TRBJ2-1; 8 bases are a match to TRBD2. The CDR3 totals 12 residues. The junction had 7 bases not matched to a gene; V was cut back by 3 bases and J by 15 bases. CDR1 and CDR2 from the germline V gene are SNHLY and FYNNEI. The CDR3 sequence is CASSDGRGATFF. CDR3 sequence (DNA): TGTGCCAGCAGTGATGGGCGGGGGGCCACGTTCTTC.

This clonotype has just a few counts. This rearrangement joins TRBV10-3 to TRBJ2-5; no definite D call. V was pared by 8 bases and J by 2 bases, with 3 bases between. CDR3 length equals 10 residues. The germline gives CDR1 ENHRY, CDR2 SYGVKD. The CDR3 sequence is CAIGQETQYF. The CDR3 DNA reads as TGTGCCATCGGACAAGAGACCCAGTACTTC.

This clonotype was detected a few times. The chain combines TRBV5-1 with TRBJ2-1, with TRBD1 identical over 7 bases. This CDR3 has 16 residues. With 3 bases clipped from V and 0 bases from J, the junction kept 6 bases outside the gene matches. Germline assignment: CDR1 SGHRS and CDR2 YFSETQ. The CDR3 bases are TGCGCCAGCAGCTGGGGACAGACGAGCTCCTACAATGAGCAGTTCTTC. It specifies CASSWGQTSSYNEQFF.

The rearrangement joins TRBV12-3 or TRBV12-4 to TRBJ2-1, with 7 bases aligning to TRBD1. V lost 5 bases and J lost 10; bases outside the gene matches: 17. This CDR3 comprises 16 residues. The CDR3: CASSLIGGPSAGEQFF. As DNA, the CDR3 is TGTGCCAGCAGTCTTATAGGGGGCCCATCCGCCGGGGAGCAGTTCTTC.

The chain is built from TRBV2 and TRBJ2-3, with 9 bases that match TRBD2. The CDR3 totals 15 residues. With 4 bases clipped from V and 6 bases from J, the junction kept 8 bases outside the gene matches. The germline gives CDR1 SNHLY, CDR2 FYNNEI. CDR3 sequence reads: CASSGASGIDDTQYF. The DNA of the CDR3 is TGTGCCAGCAGTGGTGCTAGCGGGATCGATGATACGCAGTATTTT. Variable domain in full (rest from reference TRBV2 and TRBJ2-3): EPEVTQTPSHQVTQMGQEVILRCVPISNHLYFYWYRQILGQKVEFLVSFYNNEISEKSEIFDDQFSVERPDGSNFTLKIRSTKLEDSAMYFCASSGASGIDDTQYFGPGTRLTVL.

The V gene is TRBV4-1, the J gene TRBJ1-1, with D unresolved. Germline CDR1 and CDR2: MGHRA and YSYEKL. The CDR3 length is 14 residues. V lost 3 bases and J lost 0, with 8 bases in between. The CDR3 loop reads CASSHPSMNTEAFF. DNA for the CDR3: TGCGCCAGCAGCCATCCTTCCATGAACACTGAAGCTTTCTTT.

At least ten counts were recorded for this clonotype. The chain uses TRBV9 and TRBJ2-3; D remains unclear. This CDR3 contains 14 residues. CDR1 and CDR2 (germline): SGDLS, YYNGEE. Deletions cut 4 bases from V and 0 bases from J, with 9 bases between. CDR3 sequence reads: CASSPPFSTDTQYF. The DNA of the CDR3 is TGTGCCAGCAGCCCCCCGTTTAGCACAGATACGCAGTATTTT. Full variable domain (rest looked up from reference TRBV9 and TRBJ2-3): DSGVTQTPKHLITATGQRVTLRCSPRSGDLSVYWYQQSLDQGLQFLIQYYNGEERAKGNILERFSAQQFPDLHSELNLSSLELGDSALYFCASSPPFSTDTQYFGPGTRLTVL.

The J gene is TRBJ1-2, the V gene TRBV4-1; D might be TRBD1 (5 bases). V was cut by 4 bases and J by 0 bases, with 9 bases left in between. The CDR3 has 14 amino acids. Germline V gives CDR1 MGHRA, CDR2 YSYEKL. CDR3 in DNA: TGCGCCAGCAGCCGAGACAGCTCTAACTATGGCTACACCTTC. Protein sequence: CASSRDSSNYGYTF.

This sequence joins TRBV5-6 and TRBJ2-1, with no clear D. This CDR3 contains 12 residues. Trimming removed 1 base at V and 9 bases at J, with 8 bases between. Per the germline V gene, CDR1 is SGHDT and CDR2 is YYEEEE. The CDR3 bases are TGTGCCAGCAGCTTGAACCCCACTGAGCAGTTCTTC. It yields the protein CASSLNPTEQFF.

The V gene is TRBV12-3 or TRBV12-4, the J gene TRBJ2-1; perhaps TRBD2 as D (5 bases). The length of the CDR3 is 15 residues. With 1 base removed from V and 4 bases from J, the gap between germline ends came to 11 bases. The CDR3: CASSLENRDYNEQFF. The CDR3 region has the DNA TGTGCCAGCAGTTTAGAGAACCGGGATTACAATGAGCAGTTCTTC.

This clonotype was seen more than once but under ten times. J is TRBJ2-2 and V is TRBV20-1; D tentatively reads TRBD1 or TRBD2 (6 bases each). CDR1 DFQATT and CDR2 SNEGSKA come from the germline V gene (reference sequence). Trimming took off 0 bases at V and 1 base at J, with 9 bases between the two ends. The CDR3 contains 15 residues. Here the CDR3 DNA reads TGCAGTGCTAGAGATGGGGGGCTGAACACCGGGGAGCTGTTTTTT. It translates to CSARDGGLNTGELFF.

This clonotype was counted only a few times. The genes are TRBV20-1 and TRBJ1-5; D not resolved. Germline V gene data show CDR1 as DFQATT and CDR2 as SNEGSKA (reference sequence). Trimming took off 5 bases at V and 6 bases at J, with 17 bases between the two ends. This CDR3 spans 14 amino acids. CDR3 region: CSAPNPLEGQPQHF. Here the CDR3 DNA reads TGCAGTGCTCCTAACCCCTTGGAGGGTCAGCCCCAGCATTTT.

This chain connects TRBV20-1 to TRBJ2-5; TRBD2 aligns across 12 bases. The V segment lost 4 bases and the J segment 5 bases; nucleotides outside the gene matches: 5. The CDR3 covers 14 residues. The germline V gene encodes CDR1 DFQATT and CDR2 SNEGSKA (reference sequence). The CDR3 is CSAISSGGVETQYF. CDR3 in DNA: TGCAGTGCTATTTCTAGCGGGGGGGTGGAGACCCAGTACTTC.

This clonotype was counted ten times or more. The chain joins TRBV6-5 to TRBJ2-3, with D tentatively TRBD1 (5 bases). This CDR3 is 13 amino acids long. V lost 6 bases to trimming and J lost 5 bases, with 12 bases between them. Germline assignment: CDR1 MNHEY and CDR2 SVGAGI. CDR3 in amino acids: CASRFLRGDTQYF. The CDR3 DNA is TGTGCCAGCAGGTTCCTTAGGGGAGATACGCAGTATTTT.